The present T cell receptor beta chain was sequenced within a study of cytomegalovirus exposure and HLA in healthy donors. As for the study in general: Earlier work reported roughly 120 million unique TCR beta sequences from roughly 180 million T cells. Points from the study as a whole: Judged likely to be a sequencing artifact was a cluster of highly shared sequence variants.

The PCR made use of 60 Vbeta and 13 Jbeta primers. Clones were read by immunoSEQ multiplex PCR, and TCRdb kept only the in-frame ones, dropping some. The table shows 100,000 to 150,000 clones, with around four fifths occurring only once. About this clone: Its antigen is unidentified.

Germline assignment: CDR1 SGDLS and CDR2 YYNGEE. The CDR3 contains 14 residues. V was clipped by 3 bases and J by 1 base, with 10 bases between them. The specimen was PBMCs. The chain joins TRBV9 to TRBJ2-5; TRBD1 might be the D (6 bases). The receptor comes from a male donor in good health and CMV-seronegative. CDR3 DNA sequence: TGTGCCAGCAGCGCTCAGGGGACCCAAGAGACCCAGTACTTC. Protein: CASSAQGTQETQYF.